The rows below give T cell receptor beta chains drawn from one sample of a study of T cells in Graves' hyperthyroidism and ophthalmopathy. Each CDR3 protein gets one entry after TCRdb re-called the multiplex PCR reads with MiXCR. The sample shows a few hundred thousand distinct CDR3 sequences, less than 20% of them seen only once. Sequencing was carried out using blood. The receptors were gathered from a woman aged 30 to 39 with Graves' hyperthyroidism. The CDR3 runs from the conserved cysteine through the conserved F or W. Fields, in order: D gene, V gene, J gene, clone size, CDR3 DNA, CDR3 protein. D genes are given only for firm matches. Size is stated for part of the rows, as once, few or many counts, or as a class when the clone is expanded.

>TRBD2|TRBV12-3/TRBV12-4|TRBJ2-1|few
TGTGCCAGCAGTTTTTTACGATTTGCGGGAGAGAACTACAATGAGCAGTTCTTC
CASSFLRFAGENYNEQFF
>NA|TRBV20-1|TRBJ2-1|many
TGCAGTGCTAGAATCCCTAGCGCGACCTACAATGAGCAGTTCTTC
CSARIPSATYNEQFF
>NA|TRBV20-1|TRBJ1-2|NA
TGCAGTGCTAGGGGCAGTAACTATGGCTACACCTTC
CSARGSNYGYTF
>NA|TRBV24-1|TRBJ2-3|NA
TGTGCCACCAGTGGAAACAGTACCACGCAGTATTTT
CATSGNSTTQYF
>NA|TRBV29-1|TRBJ1-2|NA
TGCAGCGTCGGGTCGGTTGCGCTGGGCTACACCTTC
CSVGSVALGYTF
>TRBD2|TRBV14|TRBJ2-2|many
TGTGCCAGCAGCCAAGCTGGCGGGAGGAGCACCGGGGAGCTGTTTTTT
CASSQAGGRSTGELFF
>NA|TRBV2|TRBJ2-3|many
TGTGCCAGCAGTGACTCGCGGAAAGATACGCAGTATTTT
CASSDSRKDTQYF
>TRBD2|TRBV20-1|TRBJ2-1|NA
TGCAGTGCTCTTTCGGGACTAGCGGGACCCACCAACAATGAGCAGTTCTTC
CSALSGLAGPTNNEQFF
>NA|TRBV20-1|TRBJ1-2|many
TGCAGTGCTTTAGCGGAGATATTCGGCTACACCTTC
CSALAEIFGYTF
>TRBD1|TRBV29-1|TRBJ1-1|few
TGCAGCGTCACCGGGACAGTAAACACTGAAGCTTTCTTT
CSVTGTVNTEAFF
>TRBD2|TRBV6-5|TRBJ2-3|many
TGTGCCAGCAGTTACACCAGCGGGAGACAAGATACGCAGTATTTT
CASSYTSGRQDTQYF
>TRBD1|TRBV9|TRBJ1-6|NA
TGTGCCAGCAGCACCAATGAGGGGGCATATTCACCCCTCCACTTT
CASSTNEGAYSPLHF
>TRBD2|TRBV27|TRBJ2-1|NA
TGTGCCAGCAGTTCCCCTAACCCTTTACTAGCGGGAGGCCCCCAATCCTACAATGAGCAGTTCTTC
CASSSPNPLLAGGPQSYNEQFF
>TRBD2|TRBV6-1|TRBJ2-3|many
TGTGCCAGCAGTGAAGGGGCTAGCGGGAGTTATATGACAGATACGCAGTATTTT
CASSEGASGSYMTDTQYF
>NA|TRBV7-3|TRBJ1-2|few
TGTGCCAGCAGGGGGACCGCGCGCTATGGCTACACCTTC
CASRGTARYGYTF
>TRBD1|TRBV27|TRBJ1-6|many
TGTGCCAGCAGAACCTGGACAGGGAAAAATTCACCCCTCCACTTT
CASRTWTGKNSPLHF
>TRBD2|TRBV27|TRBJ2-1|many
TGTGCCAGCAGTTTTTATGGGGGGAGGGCGAGGAATGAGCAGTTCTTC
CASSFYGGRARNEQFF
>NA|TRBV25-1|TRBJ1-2|NA
TGTGCCAGCAGTGACGCAGGGTTTGGCTACACCTTC
CASSDAGFGYTF
>NA|TRBV7-3|TRBJ2-1|many
TGTGCCAGCAGCTTAGGGGCCGGGAGTTCAAATGAGCAGTTCTTC
CASSLGAGSSNEQFF
>NA|TRBV6-1|TRBJ1-2|many
TGTGCCAGCAGTCGGGAGATGGACAGCAACTATGGCTACACCTTC
CASSREMDSNYGYTF
>TRBD2|TRBV19|TRBJ2-1|few
TGTGCCAGTACCGCCGAAAGCGGGAGCTCCTACAATGAGCAGTTCTTC
CASTAESGSSYNEQFF
>TRBD2|TRBV12-3/TRBV12-4|TRBJ2-1|many
TGTGCCAGCAGGTACGGCGGGACTAGCGGGAGTCTCAATGAGCAGTTCTTC
CASRYGGTSGSLNEQFF
>NA|TRBV6-1|TRBJ1-1|many
TGTGCCAGCTCCCAAAGGAGGGCCTACACTGAAGCTTTCTTT
CASSQRRAYTEAFF
>NA|TRBV20-1|TRBJ2-7|many
TGCAGTGCTAGAGTCTCTAAACCGCACGGCGAGCAGTACTTC
CSARVSKPHGEQYF
>NA|TRBV18|TRBJ2-3|many
TGTGCCAGCTCACCAGGGACCGAACCAGATACGCAGTATTTT
CASSPGTEPDTQYF
>NA|TRBV2|TRBJ2-3|many
TGTGCCAGCAGTCCCGGGTCCGTAGATACGCAGTATTTT
CASSPGSVDTQYF
>TRBD1|TRBV7-9|TRBJ1-2|many
TGTGCCAGCAGCAATTCGAGGGCAGGGGGCCACTTCGATGGCTACACCTTC
CASSNSRAGGHFDGYTF
>NA|TRBV7-2|TRBJ2-6|NA
TGTGCCAGCAGCTTAGCCCCGTTGGTTGGGGCCAACGTCCTGACTTTC
CASSLAPLVGANVLTF
>TRBD2|TRBV10-3|TRBJ2-1|NA
TGTGCCATCAGTGGCAGTATAGCGGGAGGGTCCTACAATGAGCAGTTCTTC
CAISGSIAGGSYNEQFF
>NA|TRBV5-8|TRBJ2-1|NA
TGTGCCAGCAGCTTTTATGTGGGAGGATTGGGGGGCTCCTACAATGAGCAGTTCTTC
CASSFYVGGLGGSYNEQFF
>NA|TRBV9|TRBJ2-1|NA
TGTGCCAGCAGCGCCGGGACACTGAGGCAGTTCTTC
CASSAGTLRQFF
>TRBD1|TRBV12-3/TRBV12-4|TRBJ1-1|few
TGTGCCAGCAGTTTACAGGACAGGGCAAACACTGAAGCTTTCTTT
CASSLQDRANTEAFF
>NA|TRBV5-1|TRBJ2-2|few
TGCGCCAGCAGCAACGAGGGGTTGAACACCGGGGAGCTGTTTTTT
CASSNEGLNTGELFF
>TRBD2|TRBV2|TRBJ2-7|once
TGTGCCAGCAGTGTCTGGGCGGGAGGGGAGCAGTACTTC
CASSVWAGGEQYF
>NA|TRBV7-2|TRBJ2-5|NA
TGTGCCAGTACTAACCGGGCAGCGGAGACCCAGTACTTC
CASTNRAAETQYF
>TRBD2|TRBV15|TRBJ2-7|NA
TGTGCCACCAGCAGAGATCGGGGGGTCGGGGGTAGCGAGCAGTACTTC
CATSRDRGVGGSEQYF
>NA|TRBV11-2|TRBJ2-1|many
TGTGCCAGCAGCCCGGGATACAATGAGCAGTTCTTC
CASSPGYNEQFF
>NA|TRBV7-2|TRBJ2-6|many
TGTGCCAGCAGCGTAAAGGGGGTAGGGGCCAACGTCCTGACTTTC
CASSVKGVGANVLTF
>TRBD2|TRBV9|TRBJ2-1|few
TGTGCCAGCAGCGGAGAGACTAGCGGGGGCTACAATGAGCAGTTCTTC
CASSGETSGGYNEQFF
>NA|TRBV7-3|TRBJ1-4|few
TGTGCCAGCACCACCGTGGAGGCAACTAATGAAAAACTGTTTTTT
CASTTVEATNEKLFF
>NA|TRBV12-3/TRBV12-4|TRBJ1-3|NA
TGTGCCAGCATAAGGACTGGAAACACCATATATTTT
CASIRTGNTIYF
>NA|TRBV5-6|TRBJ2-3|many
TGTGCCAGCAGCCCAGGTGGCGGGGCAGATACGCAGTATTTT
CASSPGGGADTQYF
>TRBD1|TRBV10-3|TRBJ2-6|many
TGTGCCATCAGTTTAGGGGGCACTGGGGCCAACGTCCTGACTTTC
CAISLGGTGANVLTF
>NA|TRBV7-9|TRBJ2-1|many
TGTGCCAGCAGCTTACCCGGGACCGCTCACAATGAGCAGTTCTTC
CASSLPGTAHNEQFF
>NA|TRBV12-3/TRBV12-4|TRBJ1-1|many
TGTGCCAGCAGTTTTTTACAGACGAACACTGAAGCTTTCTTT
CASSFLQTNTEAFF
>NA|TRBV4-1|TRBJ2-6|NA
TGCGCCAGCAGCCAATTGGGGACAGCGGGAGCCCACTCTGGGGCCAACGTCCTGACTTTC
CASSQLGTAGAHSGANVLTF
>TRBD2|TRBV4-3|TRBJ2-5|few
TGCGCCAGCAGCCAAGGCCTTAGCGGGATTAAGACCCAGTACTTC
CASSQGLSGIKTQYF
>TRBD1|TRBV11-2|TRBJ2-2|few
TGTGCCAGCAGCCAGACAGGGGGCATCACCGGGGAGCTGTTTTTT
CASSQTGGITGELFF
>NA|TRBV29-1|TRBJ1-2|NA
TGCAGCGTCCTACAGGGTTCTGACTATGGCTACACCTTC
CSVLQGSDYGYTF
>NA|TRBV30|TRBJ2-7|many
TGTGCCTGGGGAGAGGACTCGCTTAGTAGGGAGCAGTACTTC
CAWGEDSLSREQYF
>NA|TRBV12-3/TRBV12-4|TRBJ2-1|many
TGTGCCAGCACCAGGTCCCTCGCGGCTTACAATGAGCAGTTCTTC
CASTRSLAAYNEQFF
>TRBD2|TRBV6-2/TRBV6-3|TRBJ2-7|NA
TGTGCCAGCAGTTACCAGGCGGGAGGATACGAGCAGTACTTC
CASSYQAGGYEQYF
>NA|TRBV12-3/TRBV12-4|TRBJ2-1|few
TGTGCCAGCAGACCCCAGAACGTGGGGAATGAGCAGTTCTTC
CASRPQNVGNEQFF
>TRBD2|TRBV11-1|TRBJ2-3|many
TGTGCCAGCAGCTTAGGGCGGGCTAGCGGGATGGGAGATACGCAGTATTTT
CASSLGRASGMGDTQYF
>TRBD2|TRBV3-1|TRBJ2-1|many
TGTGCCAGCAGCCATGGACTAGCGGGAGGCCTATACAATGAGCAGTTCTTC
CASSHGLAGGLYNEQFF
>NA|TRBV7-2|TRBJ2-1|many
TGTGCCATCTCCCAGGGGCAGAACAATGAGCAGTTCTTC
CAISQGQNNEQFF
>NA|TRBV5-1|TRBJ1-1|many
TGCGCCAGCAGCTTACCACAGGGAAATGAAGCTTTCTTT
CASSLPQGNEAFF
>TRBD1|TRBV4-3|TRBJ2-7|NA
TGCGCCAGCAGCCAAGATCGGGGACAGGCCTACGAGCAGTACTTC
CASSQDRGQAYEQYF
>NA|TRBV5-1|TRBJ2-2|few
TGCGCCAGCAGCCAGGGAGATAACATCGGGGAGCTGTTTTTT
CASSQGDNIGELFF